This TCR beta chain was sequenced during a study of blood T cells in healthy people across ages (dated by TCRdb to the mid-2010s). General notes on the study: In model experiments, roughly one uniquely barcoded TCR beta cDNA molecule per two T cells was captured by template switching. Donors were grouped into four age groups: young (average about 15 years), middle-aged (less than 40), aged (around 60) and long-lived (approximately 78). Using the same blood draw, the study looked at two additional independent replicas of 1 million unique cDNA reads for two donors, one aged 18 to 29 and the other aged 80 or older. To avoid experimental bias, donors of different ages were randomly spread across the sequencing lanes. Using deep sequencing normalized with unique cDNA molecular identifiers, the study measured how TCR beta repertoire diversity changes with age. What the study reported, not specific to this receptor: Observed TCR beta diversity correlated strongly with the percentage of naive T cells measured by flow cytometry. Observed TCR beta diversity per million T cells fell roughly linearly with age, and a significant reduction was already apparent by age around 40. Compared with the aged group, the long-lived group had more naive CD4+ T cells, fewer expanded clones and increased TCR diversity, suggesting age selection. The CMV infection status of donors was not known, potentially confounding age-related changes in expanded clonotypes. Total diversity estimates from one million sequenced T cells were considered lower bounds and underestimates. Bulk unsorted PBMC profiling prevented conclusive comparison of naive and antigen-experienced compartments.

From the cysteine through the phenylalanine, the CDR3 covers 14 amino acids. Only CDR3 DNA is held: 42 bases, read in frame from base 1. Trimming at the junction amounts to 6 bases on V and 3 bases on J, and the germline ends lie 11 bases apart. CDR1 and CDR2 are read off the germline V gene (reference sequence) as MNHNY and SVGAGI. The donors were 40 or so Caucasian individuals from Russia, aged roughly 6 to 90 years, who were systemically healthy. Around 10 milliliters of peripheral blood were collected from each donor into EDTA-treated Vacutainer tubes. Ficoll-Paque density-gradient centrifugation was used to isolate PBMCs, with at least 6.5 million per sample. Trizol reagent was used to extract total RNA from PBMCs, with at least 6 micrograms per sample. Naive CD45RAhigh/CD27high T cell percentages were measured by flow cytometry on a PBMC aliquot from every donor. In the case of this clonotype: Its antigen remains unidentified. No much larger clone exists at a distance of one base, and base qualities are not known.

Library preparation was by 5' RACE. Sequenced on an Illumina HiSeq 2500. A second PCR of roughly 6 to 11 cycles was run with a J-beta primer mix and a sample-barcoded 5' primer. Each TCR beta cDNA molecule received a unique molecular identifier from a template-switch 5' adaptor carrying 12 random nucleotides. At least 2.5 million CDR3-containing paired-end reads were obtained from each sample. The Mint cDNA synthesis kit, primed by a TRBC-specific oligonucleotide, was used to synthesize first-strand cDNA from all RNA. All cDNA was treated with uracil-DNA glycosylase and then went through a first 18-cycle PCR with the universal primers M1SS and BC2_uni_R. The original methods were these. For normalization, 1 million high-quality reads were randomly selected from each sample, with every read carrying a distinct molecular identifier. Reads with shared molecular identifiers were discarded instead of being binned into consensus sequences. MiTCR, with a Q25 quality threshold and the strictest error-elimination algorithm, was used for CDR3 identification, clonotype clustering and error correction. Lower-bound total TCR beta diversity was estimated with a nonparametric unseen species model using Euler transformation. Using fastp trimming at Q25 and MiXCR clonotype assembly, TCRdb reanalyzed the public sequencing data and kept in-frame beta chains. Each CDR3 protein appears once, grouped with its most common genes and DNA. For this entry, the V and J calls and clone size follow TCRdb and not the study's own pipeline. In this sample the table shows hundreds of thousands of distinct CDR3 sequences, approximately 48% of which occur a single time. The top ten constitute about a fifth of the sample.

Recombination connected TRBV6-6 to TRBJ1-4; the D gene is possibly TRBD1, with 6 bases matching. The clonotype comes from a man aged 60 to 75 in good health. Sequenced material: blood. Here the CDR3 is given as CASSPAGANEKLFF. The sequenced DNA is TGTGCCAGCAGCCCCGCAGGGGCTAATGAAAAACTGTTTTTT.